This TCR beta chain was identified in a study of T cell responses to AZD1222 COVID-19 vaccine. Libraries were prepared by immunoSEQ multiplex PCR; TCRdb keeps only in-frame clonotypes and omits some of them. The sample includes around 110,000 clones, 80% to 90% of them seen just once. Between the trimmed V and J ends, which lost 3 bases and 6 bases, there was a span of 8 bases. This CDR3 is built from 12 residues. The germline V gene has CDR1 LGHNA and CDR2 YNFKEQ. This chain connects TRBV4-2 to TRBJ1-2; D perhaps matches TRBD1 (6 bases). The TCR comes from an adult in good health. Sample: peripheral blood, taken on day 0 of AZD1222 vaccination. In DNA form, the CDR3 reads TGTGCCAGCAGCCAGAACAGGGATGGCTACACCTTC. Translation: CASSQNRDGYTF.